One sample yielded the 26 T cell receptor beta chains listed below, sequenced in a study of blood T cell repertoires in COVID-19. Data came from immunoSEQ multiplex PCR; TCRdb stores just in-frame clones and leaves some out. The sample has 15,000 to 20,000 clones; over 75% are singletons. The specimen sequenced was peripheral blood. Source of these receptors: a human donor in a cohort sampled during active COVID-19.

This chain links TRBV6-5 with TRBJ2-7, with TRBD2 matching 7 bases. The CDR3 has 15 residues. The V gene end was trimmed by 2 bases and the J gene end by 5 bases; junction bases not matched to a gene: 9. CDR1 and CDR2 from the germline V gene are MNHEY and SVGAGI. The CDR3 sequence is CASSYMVAGSHEQYF. The DNA of the CDR3 is TGTGCCAGCAGTTACATGGTAGCGGGTAGTCACGAGCAGTACTTC.

The V gene is TRBV18, the J gene TRBJ1-1, with a weak D call TRBD1 (5 bases). This CDR3 comprises 16 residues. The germline gives CDR1 KGHSH, CDR2 LQKENI. Between the trimmed V and J ends, which lost 0 bases and 3 bases, there was a span of 14 bases. For the CDR3, the DNA is TGTGCCAGCTCACCACCGGGGACGGGGGATGACACTGAAGCTTTCTTT. Its translation: CASSPPGTGDDTEAFF.

The chain employs TRBV20-1 and TRBJ2-1; D gene uncertain. The CDR3 is 16 residues long. Trimming took off 3 bases at V and 5 bases at J, with 20 bases between the two ends. The V gene's germline CDR1 is DFQATT and CDR2 SNEGSKA (reference sequence). CDR3 amino acids: CSASFPLRRANNEQFF. The CDR3 DNA reads as TGCAGTGCTAGTTTCCCTCTCCGCCGTGCGAACAATGAGCAGTTCTTC.

Only a few counts were recorded for this clone. The V call is TRBV6-5, the J call TRBJ2-3; D not resolved. In germline, CDR1 is MNHEY, CDR2 SVGAGI. The V gene lost 6 bases and the J gene lost 6 bases, with 19 bases spanning the gap. The CDR3 contains 15 residues. Here the CDR3 reads CASSKTGPEPDTQYF. The CDR3 DNA reads as TGTGCCAGCAGCAAGACTGGCCCGGAGCCCGATACGCAGTATTTT.

This chain connects TRBV11-3 to TRBJ2-2; D is possibly TRBD2 (5 bases). Germline loops: CDR1 SGHNT, CDR2 YENEEA. Trimming removed 5 bases at V and 7 bases at J, with 20 bases between. This CDR3 has 16 amino acids. CDR3 DNA sequence: TGTGCCAGCAGCCCAGACCCCGCCCGGAGCGGCGGGGAGCTGTTTTTT. Its protein product is CASSPDPARSGGELFF. Filled out from reference TRBV11-3 and TRBJ2-2, the complete variable domain reads EAGVVQSPRYKIIEKKQPVAFWCNPISGHNTLYWYLQNLGQGPELLIRYENEEAVDDSQLPKDRFSAERLKGVDSTLKIQPAELGDSAVYLCASSPDPARSGGELFFGEGSRLTVL.

The chain joins TRBV7-9 to TRBJ2-1; 9 bases line up with TRBD2. Germline loops: CDR1 SEHNR, CDR2 FQNEAQ (reference sequence). The CDR3 runs to 15 residues. V shed 5 bases, J shed 7 bases, and the junction held 9 bases outside the gene matches. The CDR3 nucleotides read TGTGCCAGCAGCAAAAGCGGGGGGCGTAGAAATGAGCAGTTCTTC. This gives the protein CASSKSGGRRNEQFF.

This chain links TRBV7-2 with TRBJ2-1; D is possibly TRBD2 (6 bases). This CDR3 spans 15 amino acids. Per germline, CDR1 SGHTA and CDR2 FQGNSA. V lost 1 base to trimming and J lost 5 bases, with 12 bases between them. In DNA form, the CDR3 reads TGTGCCAGCAGCTTAGGCACTAGCAGGCACAATGAGCAGTTCTTC. Amino acid sequence: CASSLGTSRHNEQFF.

CDR3 nucleotides: TGCGCCAGCAGCTTGAACCAGGGGGCAACTGGAAACACCATATATTTT. It codes for CASSLNQGATGNTIYF. The chain couples TRBV5-1 to TRBJ1-3; 8 nucleotides agree with TRBD1. The ends lost 1 base at V and 2 bases at J; junction bases unmatched: 5. CDR1 and CDR2 (germline): SGHRS, YFSETQ. The CDR3 totals 16 residues.

The chain recombines TRBV9 with TRBJ2-4; 10 bases line up with TRBD2. Germline V gene data show CDR1 as SGDLS and CDR2 as YYNGEE. The J segment lost 5 bases and the V segment lost 4 bases, leaving 9 bases of the junction unmatched. The CDR3 consists of 16 residues. The chain's CDR3 is CASSSPSGRFENIQYF. The DNA for the CDR3 is TGTGCCAGCAGCTCTCCTAGCGGGAGATTCGAAAACATTCAGTACTTC. The full variable domain, completed using reference TRBV9 and TRBJ2-4, is DSGVTQTPKHLITATGQRVTLRCSPRSGDLSVYWYQQSLDQGLQFLIQYYNGEERAKGNILERFSAQQFPDLHSELNLSSLELGDSALYFCASSSPSGRFENIQYFGAGTRLSVL.

J is TRBJ2-1 and V is TRBV9; a weak D match, TRBD1 (5 bases). Germline values: CDR1 SGDLS, CDR2 YYNGEE. The CDR3 totals 16 residues. The V end was cut by 3 bases, the J end by 5 bases, with 18 bases between. In DNA, the CDR3 is TGTGCCAGCAGCGCCCAAGGGGTCCCGGCCAACAATGAGCAGTTCTTC. It encodes CASSAQGVPANNEQFF.

The chain employs TRBV6-5 and TRBJ1-2; D gene uncertain. CDR1 and CDR2 (germline): MNHEY, SVGAGI. This CDR3 has 15 residues. V was trimmed by 7 bases and J by 4 bases, leaving 19 bases between them. The CDR3 region is CASIESEPKIYGYTF. The DNA for the CDR3 is TGTGCCAGCATAGAGTCGGAGCCTAAAATCTATGGCTACACCTTC.

This clone was recorded a few times. V and J are TRBV9 and TRBJ2-1; unclear D gene. Germline loops: CDR1 SGDLS, CDR2 YYNGEE. Trimming removed 0 bases at V and 5 bases at J, with 6 bases between. CDR3 length: 13 amino acids. The CDR3 loop is CASSVASHNEQFF. The CDR3 DNA reads TGTGCCAGCAGCGTAGCGAGCCACAATGAGCAGTTCTTC.

This clone has a handful of counts. This chain uses TRBV4-2 with TRBJ1-4; 8 positions agree with TRBD1. In germline, CDR1 is LGHNA, CDR2 YNFKEQ. The ends lost 4 bases at V and 5 bases at J; junction bases unmatched: 6. The CDR3 runs 15 residues. CDR3 sequence: CASSPMDRDNEKLFF. CDR3 bases: TGTGCCAGCAGCCCCATGGACAGGGACAATGAAAAACTGTTTTTT.

V usage is TRBV11-2 and J usage is TRBJ2-7; 9 positions match TRBD1. J gave up 3 bases and V 0 bases, and 6 bases lay outside the gene matches. Germline V gives CDR1 SGHAT, CDR2 FQNNGV. The length of the CDR3 is 16 residues. CDR3: CASSLDSGTGSYEQYF. As DNA, the CDR3 is TGTGCCAGCAGCTTAGATTCCGGGACAGGGAGCTACGAGCAGTACTTC.

The DNA of the CDR3 is TGTGCCAGCAGTGAAGGGACTAGTGGGGCCAACGTCCTGACTTTC. This translates into CASSEGTSGANVLTF. The V and J genes are TRBV6-1 and TRBJ2-6; 7 bases match TRBD2. Germline lookup yields CDR1 MNHNS and CDR2 SASEGT. CDR3 length: 15 amino acids. The V segment lost 1 base and the J segment 3 bases; nucleotides outside the gene matches: 0.

The chain recombines TRBV6-4 with TRBJ2-1; 10 nucleotides line up with TRBD2. The junction had 4 bases not matched to a gene; V was cut back by 5 bases and J by 3 bases. Per germline, CDR1 MRHNA and CDR2 SNTAGT. The CDR3 sequence is 15 residues long. The CDR3 loop is CASSLLAGDYNEQFF. The CDR3 nucleotides read TGTGCCAGCAGTTTGCTAGCGGGAGACTACAATGAGCAGTTCTTC.

This rearrangement joins TRBV29-1 to TRBJ2-1; 7 bases fit TRBD2. With 6 bases clipped from V and 0 bases from J, the junction kept 11 bases outside the gene matches. CDR1 is SQVTM, CDR2 ANQGSEA, per germline. This CDR3 is 16 amino acids long. The CDR3 protein is CSVPKGLADSYNEQFF. CDR3 nucleotide sequence: TGCAGCGTCCCTAAGGGGCTAGCGGACTCCTACAATGAGCAGTTCTTC.

The chain combines TRBV6-5 with TRBJ2-1; D gene unclear. Germline CDR1 MNHEY, CDR2 SVGAGI. This CDR3 is 13 amino acids long. V was pared by 6 bases and J by 0 bases, with 6 bases between. The CDR3 nucleotides are TGTGCCAGCAGCGGTAGCTCCTACAATGAGCAGTTCTTC. Translated: CASSGSSYNEQFF.

The rearrangement joins TRBV6-4 to TRBJ2-3; the match to TRBD2 covers 8 bases. The junction had 3 bases not matched to a gene; V was cut back by 3 bases and J by 4 bases. Germline V gives CDR1 MRHNA, CDR2 SNTAGT. The CDR3 is 14 amino acids. DNA of the CDR3: TGTGCCAGCAGTGAAGCGGGAGAGGCAGATACGCAGTATTTT. Translation gives CASSEAGEADTQYF.

The chain has TRBV5-1 and TRBJ2-1, with D unclear. V was cut by 2 bases and J by 0 bases, with 15 bases left in between. CDR3 size: 17 residues. CDR1 and CDR2 from the germline V gene are SGHRS and YFSETQ. The CDR3 here is CASSLYSSLTSYNEQFF. The CDR3 DNA is TGCGCCAGCAGCTTATACAGTTCACTTACCTCCTACAATGAGCAGTTCTTC.

The V gene is TRBV28, the J gene TRBJ1-5, with 7 nucleotides matching TRBD1. The CDR3 is 13 residues long. V was pared by 5 bases and J by 6 bases, with 4 bases of the junction left unmatched. Germline V CDR1 and CDR2: MDHEN, SYDVKM. The CDR3 DNA sequence: TGTGCCAGCAGTATACAGGGGTCTCAGCCCCAGCATTTT. As protein: CASSIQGSQPQHF.

This clone was detected a few times. The V gene is TRBV5-6, the J gene TRBJ1-5; possibly TRBD1 for D (5 bases). V shed 0 bases and J shed 4 bases, with 8 bases lying between them. The germline CDR1 and CDR2 sequences are SGHDT and YYEEEE. This CDR3 has 14 residues. CDR3 bases: TGTGCCAGCAGCTTGGGACAGTTAAATCAGCCCCAGCATTTT. This translates into CASSLGQLNQPQHF.

This clone is a singleton in its sample. The V call is TRBV3-1 (or the pseudogene TRBV3-2), the J call TRBJ1-2, with a weak D call TRBD1 (6 bases). The V gene's germline CDR1 is LGHDT and CDR2 YNNKEL (reference sequence). CDR3 size: 12 residues. V shed 4 bases and J shed 8 bases, with 11 bases lying between them. The CDR3 DNA reads TGTGCCAGCAGCCCGACAGGACACGGCTACACCTTC. Translation: CASSPTGHGYTF.

The chain combines TRBV5-4 with TRBJ2-1, with D maybe TRBD2 (6 bases). The V end was cut by 5 bases, the J end by 11 bases, with 11 bases between. The CDR3 consists of 11 residues. Germline CDR1 is SGHNT and CDR2 is YYREEE (reference sequence). The CDR3 here is CASSSGTQQFF. The CDR3 DNA sequence: TGTGCCAGCAGTTCCGGGACTCAGCAGTTCTTC.

This clone was picked up one time. This chain joins TRBV4-2 and TRBJ1-2; a possible D gene is TRBD1 (5 bases). The length of the CDR3 is 19 residues. Trimming removed 0 bases at V and 2 bases at J, with 22 bases between. Germline V gives CDR1 LGHNA, CDR2 YNFKEQ. DNA of the CDR3: TGTGCCAGCAGCCAAGATCGAAGCCGTCTATCCGGGGGAAACTATGGCTACACCTTC. It is translated as CASSQDRSRLSGGNYGYTF.

This clone was detected only once. The chain recombines TRBV5-4 with TRBJ2-7; 11 bases line up with TRBD2. The CDR3 is 15 residues long. V dropped 3 bases and J dropped 0; count of bases not matched to a gene: 2. CDR1 and CDR2 from the germline V gene are SGHNT and YYREEE (reference sequence). This CDR3 is CASSSGLAASYEQYF. DNA for the CDR3: TGTGCCAGCAGCTCGGGACTAGCGGCCTCCTACGAGCAGTACTTC.